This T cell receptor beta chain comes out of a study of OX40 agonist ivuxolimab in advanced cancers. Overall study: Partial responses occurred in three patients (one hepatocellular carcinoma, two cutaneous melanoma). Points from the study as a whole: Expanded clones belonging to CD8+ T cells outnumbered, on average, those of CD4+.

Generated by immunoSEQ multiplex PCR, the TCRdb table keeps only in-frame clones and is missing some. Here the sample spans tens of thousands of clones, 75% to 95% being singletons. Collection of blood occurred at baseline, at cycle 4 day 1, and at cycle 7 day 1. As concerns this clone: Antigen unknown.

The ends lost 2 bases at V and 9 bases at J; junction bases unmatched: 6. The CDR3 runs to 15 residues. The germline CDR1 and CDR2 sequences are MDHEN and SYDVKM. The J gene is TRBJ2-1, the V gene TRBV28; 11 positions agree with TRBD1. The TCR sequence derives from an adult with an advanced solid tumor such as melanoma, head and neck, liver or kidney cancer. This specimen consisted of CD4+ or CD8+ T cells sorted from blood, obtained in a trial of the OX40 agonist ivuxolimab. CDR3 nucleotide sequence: TGTGCCAGCAGTTTACCAGGGACAGGGGGGGGTGAGCAGTTCTTC. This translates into CASSLPGTGGGEQFF. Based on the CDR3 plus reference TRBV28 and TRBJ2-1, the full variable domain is DVKVTQSSRYLVKRTGEKVFLECVQDMDHENMFWYRQDPGLGLRLIYFSYDVKMKEKGDIPEGYSVSREKKERFSLILESASTNQTSMYLCASSLPGTGGGEQFFGPGTRLTVL.